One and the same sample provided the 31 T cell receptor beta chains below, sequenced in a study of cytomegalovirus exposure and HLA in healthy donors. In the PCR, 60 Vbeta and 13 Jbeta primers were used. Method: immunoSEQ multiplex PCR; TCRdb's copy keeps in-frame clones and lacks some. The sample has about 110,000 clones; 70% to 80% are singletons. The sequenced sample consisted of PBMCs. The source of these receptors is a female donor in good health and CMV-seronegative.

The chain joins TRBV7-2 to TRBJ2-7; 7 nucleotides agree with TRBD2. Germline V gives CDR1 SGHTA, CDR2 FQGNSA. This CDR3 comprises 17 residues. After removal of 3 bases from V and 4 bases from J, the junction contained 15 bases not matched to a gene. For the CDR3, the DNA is TGTGCCAGCAGCTTGACGGGGTCGGGGGGAAAAAGGTACGAGCAGTACTTC. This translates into CASSLTGSGGKRYEQYF.

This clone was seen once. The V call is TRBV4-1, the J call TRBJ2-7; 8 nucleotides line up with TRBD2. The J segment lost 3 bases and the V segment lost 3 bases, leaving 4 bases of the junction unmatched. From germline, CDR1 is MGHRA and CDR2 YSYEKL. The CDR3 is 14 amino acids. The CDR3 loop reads CASSHPGRGYEQYF. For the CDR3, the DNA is TGCGCCAGCAGCCATCCCGGGAGGGGCTACGAGCAGTACTTC.

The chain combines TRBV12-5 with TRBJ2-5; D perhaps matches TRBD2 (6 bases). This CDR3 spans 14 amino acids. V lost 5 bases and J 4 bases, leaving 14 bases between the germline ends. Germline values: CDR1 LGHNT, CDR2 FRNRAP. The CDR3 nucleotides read TGTGCTAGTGGTCATGGTGGAGGGCTAGAGACCCAGTACTTC. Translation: CASGHGGGLETQYF.

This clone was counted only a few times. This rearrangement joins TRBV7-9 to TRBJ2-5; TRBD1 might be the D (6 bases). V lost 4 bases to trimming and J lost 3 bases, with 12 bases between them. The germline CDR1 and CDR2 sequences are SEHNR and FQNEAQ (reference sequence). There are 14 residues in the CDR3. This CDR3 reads CASSSGTYEETQYF. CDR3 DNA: TGTGCCAGCAGCTCCGGGACATACGAAGAGACCCAGTACTTC.

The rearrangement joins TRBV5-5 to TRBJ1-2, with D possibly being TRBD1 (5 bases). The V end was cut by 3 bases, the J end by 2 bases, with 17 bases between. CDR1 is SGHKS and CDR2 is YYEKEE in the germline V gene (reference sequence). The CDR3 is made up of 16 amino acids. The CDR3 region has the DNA TGTGCCAGCAGCTCCAATCGGCGGGGCTCAAACTATGGCTACACCTTC. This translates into CASSSNRRGSNYGYTF.

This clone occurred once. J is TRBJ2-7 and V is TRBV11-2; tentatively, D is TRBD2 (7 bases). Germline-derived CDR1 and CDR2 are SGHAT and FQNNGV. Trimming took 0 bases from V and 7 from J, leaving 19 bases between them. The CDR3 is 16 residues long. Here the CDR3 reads CASSLEGGAPGMEQYF. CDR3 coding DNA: TGTGCCAGCAGCTTAGAAGGGGGGGCCCCGGGGATGGAGCAGTACTTC.

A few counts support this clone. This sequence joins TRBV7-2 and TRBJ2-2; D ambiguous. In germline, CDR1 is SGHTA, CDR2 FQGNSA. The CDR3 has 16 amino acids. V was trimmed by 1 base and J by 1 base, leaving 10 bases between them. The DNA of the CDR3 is TGTGCCAGCAGCTTAGTGCTGGGCCTGAACACCGGGGAGCTGTTTTTT. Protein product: CASSLVLGLNTGELFF.

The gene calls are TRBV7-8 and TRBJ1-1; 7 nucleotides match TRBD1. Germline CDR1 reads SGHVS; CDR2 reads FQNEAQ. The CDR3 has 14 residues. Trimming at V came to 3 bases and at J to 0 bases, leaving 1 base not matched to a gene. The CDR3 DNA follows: TGTGCCAGCAGCTTGGGACAGCTGAACACTGAAGCTTTCTTT. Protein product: CASSLGQLNTEAFF.

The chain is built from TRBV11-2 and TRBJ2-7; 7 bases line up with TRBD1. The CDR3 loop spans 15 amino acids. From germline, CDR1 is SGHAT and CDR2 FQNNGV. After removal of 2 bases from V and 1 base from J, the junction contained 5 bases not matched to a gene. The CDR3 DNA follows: TGTGCCAGCAGCTTAAACAGGGGACATTCCTACGAGCAGTACTTC. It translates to CASSLNRGHSYEQYF.

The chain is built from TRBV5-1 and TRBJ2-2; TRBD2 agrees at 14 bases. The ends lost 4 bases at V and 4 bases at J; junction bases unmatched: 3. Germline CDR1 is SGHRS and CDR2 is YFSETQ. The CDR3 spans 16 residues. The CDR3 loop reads CASSPTSGGGTGELFF. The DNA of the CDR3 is TGCGCCAGCAGCCCGACTAGCGGGGGGGGCACCGGGGAGCTGTTTTTT.

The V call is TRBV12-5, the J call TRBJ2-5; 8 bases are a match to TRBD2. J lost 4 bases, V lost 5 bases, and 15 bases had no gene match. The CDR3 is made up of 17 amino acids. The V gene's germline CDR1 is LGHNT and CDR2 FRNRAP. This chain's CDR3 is CASGPSRAGGLRETQYF. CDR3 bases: TGTGCTAGTGGTCCGTCCCGGGCGGGAGGCCTTAGAGAGACCCAGTACTTC.

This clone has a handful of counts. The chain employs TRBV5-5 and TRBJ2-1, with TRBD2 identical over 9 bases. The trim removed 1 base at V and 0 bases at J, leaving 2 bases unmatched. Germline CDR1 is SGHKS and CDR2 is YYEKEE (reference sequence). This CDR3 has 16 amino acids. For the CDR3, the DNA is TGTGCCAGCAGCTTGCTTAGCGGGAGCTCCTACAATGAGCAGTTCTTC. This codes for CASSLLSGSSYNEQFF.

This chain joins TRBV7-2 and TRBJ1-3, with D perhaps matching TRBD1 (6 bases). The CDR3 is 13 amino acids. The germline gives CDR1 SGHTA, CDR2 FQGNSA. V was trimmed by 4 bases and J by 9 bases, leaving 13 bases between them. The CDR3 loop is CASSSNRAGTIYF. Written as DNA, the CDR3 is TGTGCCAGCAGCTCAAACAGGGCGGGCACCATATATTTT.

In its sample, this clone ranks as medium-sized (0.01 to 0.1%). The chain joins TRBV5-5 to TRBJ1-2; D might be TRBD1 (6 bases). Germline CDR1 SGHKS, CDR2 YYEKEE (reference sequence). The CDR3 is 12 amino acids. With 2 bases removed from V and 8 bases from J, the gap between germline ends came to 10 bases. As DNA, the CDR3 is TGTGCCAGCAGCTTCACAGGGCGCGGCTACACCTTC. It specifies CASSFTGRGYTF.

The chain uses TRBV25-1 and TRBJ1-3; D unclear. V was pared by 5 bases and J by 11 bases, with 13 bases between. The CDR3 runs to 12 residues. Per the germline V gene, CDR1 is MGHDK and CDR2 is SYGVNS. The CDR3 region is CASSPTAYPIYF. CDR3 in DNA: TGTGCCAGCAGTCCAACAGCCTATCCCATATATTTT.

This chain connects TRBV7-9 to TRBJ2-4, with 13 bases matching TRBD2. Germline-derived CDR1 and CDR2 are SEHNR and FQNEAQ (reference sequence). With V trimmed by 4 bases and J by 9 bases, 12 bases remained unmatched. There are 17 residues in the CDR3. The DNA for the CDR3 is TGTGCCAGCAGCTCCGCCCGGACTAGCGGGAGAGGTGGCATTCAGTACTTC. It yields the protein CASSSARTSGRGGIQYF.

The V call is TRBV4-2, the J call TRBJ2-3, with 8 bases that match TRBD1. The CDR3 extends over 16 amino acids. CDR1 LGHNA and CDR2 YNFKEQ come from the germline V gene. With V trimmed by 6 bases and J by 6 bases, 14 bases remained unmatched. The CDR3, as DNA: TGTGCCAGCAGTCCGACAGGGGCCCGTAACTCCGATACGCAGTATTTT. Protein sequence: CASSPTGARNSDTQYF.

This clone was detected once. CDR3 amino acids: CAIDPYRGQETQYF. The CDR3 nucleotides are TGTGCCATCGATCCGTACAGGGGGCAAGAGACCCAGTACTTC. The J gene is TRBJ2-5, the V gene TRBV27, with 8 bases aligning to TRBD1. With 10 bases clipped from V and 2 bases from J, the junction kept 9 bases outside the gene matches. Germline-derived CDR1 and CDR2 are MNHEY and SMNVEV (reference sequence). The CDR3 length is 14 residues.

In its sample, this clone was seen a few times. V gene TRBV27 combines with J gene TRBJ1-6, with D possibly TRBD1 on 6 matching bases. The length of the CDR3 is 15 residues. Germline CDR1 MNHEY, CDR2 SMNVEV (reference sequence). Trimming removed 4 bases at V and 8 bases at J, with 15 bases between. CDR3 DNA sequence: TGTGCCAGCAGTTATCGGGGAAGGGGGTATTCACCCCTCCACTTT. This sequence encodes CASSYRGRGYSPLHF.

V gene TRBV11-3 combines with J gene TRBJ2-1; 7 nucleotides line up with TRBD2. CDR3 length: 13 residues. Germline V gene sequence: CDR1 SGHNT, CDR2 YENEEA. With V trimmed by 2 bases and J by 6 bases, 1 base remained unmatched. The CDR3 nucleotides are TGTGCCAGCAGCTTAACTAGCGTCAATGAGCAGTTCTTC. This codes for CASSLTSVNEQFF.

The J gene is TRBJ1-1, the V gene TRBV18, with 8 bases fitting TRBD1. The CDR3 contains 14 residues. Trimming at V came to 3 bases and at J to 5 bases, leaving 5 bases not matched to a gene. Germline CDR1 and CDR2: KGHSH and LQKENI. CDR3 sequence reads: CASSPQGAMTEAFF. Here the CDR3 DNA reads TGTGCCAGCTCACCTCAGGGGGCGATGACTGAAGCTTTCTTT. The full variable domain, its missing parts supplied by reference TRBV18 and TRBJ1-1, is NAGVMQNPRHLVRRRGQEARLRCSPMKGHSHVYWYRQLPEEGLKFMVYLQKENIIDESGMPKERFSAEFPKEGPSILRIQQVVRGDSAAYFCASSPQGAMTEAFFGQGTRLTVV.

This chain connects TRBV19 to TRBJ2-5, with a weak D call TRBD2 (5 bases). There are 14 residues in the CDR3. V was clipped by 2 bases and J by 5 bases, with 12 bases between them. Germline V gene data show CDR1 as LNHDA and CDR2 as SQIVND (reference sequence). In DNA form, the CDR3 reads TGTGCCAGTAGTATAAGGCTAGCTGCGGAGACCCAGTACTTC. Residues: CASSIRLAAETQYF.

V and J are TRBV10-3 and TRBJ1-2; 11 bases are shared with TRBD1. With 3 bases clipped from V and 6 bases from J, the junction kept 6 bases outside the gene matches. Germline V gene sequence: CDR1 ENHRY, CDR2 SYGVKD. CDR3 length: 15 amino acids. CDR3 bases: TGTGCCATCAGTGAATCTGGGACAGGGGGGCATGGCTACACCTTC. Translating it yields CAISESGTGGHGYTF.

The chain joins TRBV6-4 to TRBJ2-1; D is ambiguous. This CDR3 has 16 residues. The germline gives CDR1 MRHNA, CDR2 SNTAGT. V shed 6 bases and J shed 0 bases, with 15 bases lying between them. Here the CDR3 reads CASSPHQFSSYNEQFF. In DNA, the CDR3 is TGTGCCAGCAGCCCCCATCAATTCAGCTCCTACAATGAGCAGTTCTTC.

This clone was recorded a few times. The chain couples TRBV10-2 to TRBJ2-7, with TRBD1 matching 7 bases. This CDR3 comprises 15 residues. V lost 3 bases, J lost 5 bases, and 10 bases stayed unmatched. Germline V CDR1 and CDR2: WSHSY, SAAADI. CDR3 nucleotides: TGCGCCAGCAGTGACGCCTGGGACAGTGTGAACGAGCAGTACTTC. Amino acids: CASSDAWDSVNEQYF.

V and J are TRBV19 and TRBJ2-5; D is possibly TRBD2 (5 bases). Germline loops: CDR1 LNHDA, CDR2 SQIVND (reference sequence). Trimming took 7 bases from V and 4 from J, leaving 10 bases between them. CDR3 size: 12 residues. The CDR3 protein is CASTDAGETQYF. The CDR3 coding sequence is TGTGCCAGTACCGATGCGGGAGAGACCCAGTACTTC. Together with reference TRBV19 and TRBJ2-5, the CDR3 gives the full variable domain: DGGITQSPKYLFRKEGQNVTLSCEQNLNHDAMYWYRQDPGQGLRLIYYSQIVNDFQKGDIAEGYSVSREKKESFPLTVTSAQKNPTAFYLCASTDAGETQYFGPGTRLLVL.

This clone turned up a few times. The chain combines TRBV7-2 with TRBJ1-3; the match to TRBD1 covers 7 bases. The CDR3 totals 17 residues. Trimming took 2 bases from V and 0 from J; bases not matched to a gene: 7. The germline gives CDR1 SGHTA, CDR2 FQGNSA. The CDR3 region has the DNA TGTGCCAGCAGCTTAAACCGACAGGGTAGCTCTGGAAACACCATATATTTT. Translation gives CASSLNRQGSSGNTIYF.

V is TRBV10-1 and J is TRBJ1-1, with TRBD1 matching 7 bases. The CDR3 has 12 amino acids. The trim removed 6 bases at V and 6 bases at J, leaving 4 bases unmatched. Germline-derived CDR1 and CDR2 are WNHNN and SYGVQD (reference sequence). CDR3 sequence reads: CASSQGGAEAFF. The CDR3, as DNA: TGCGCCAGCAGCCAGGGGGGAGCTGAAGCTTTCTTT.

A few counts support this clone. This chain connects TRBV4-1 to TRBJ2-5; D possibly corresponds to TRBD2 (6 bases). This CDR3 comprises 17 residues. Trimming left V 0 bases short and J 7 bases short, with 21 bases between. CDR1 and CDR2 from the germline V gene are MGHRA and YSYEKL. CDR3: CASSQDSIGTSLGTQYF. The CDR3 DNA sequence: TGCGCCAGCAGCCAAGATTCTATCGGTACTAGCCTAGGGACCCAGTACTTC.

As DNA, the CDR3 is TGTGCCAGTAAGGGGGGGCACGGGATAGGAGAGCAGTACTTC. This encodes CASKGGHGIGEQYF. The chain uses TRBV19 and TRBJ2-7; D may be TRBD2 (7 bases). The V gene lost 7 bases and the J gene lost 7 bases, with 20 bases spanning the gap. CDR1 is LNHDA and CDR2 is SQIVND in the germline V gene (reference sequence). The CDR3 runs to 14 residues.

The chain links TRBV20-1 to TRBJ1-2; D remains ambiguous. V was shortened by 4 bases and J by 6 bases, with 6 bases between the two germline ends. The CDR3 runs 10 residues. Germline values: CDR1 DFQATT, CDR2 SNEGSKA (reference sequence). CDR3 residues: CSATGDGYTF. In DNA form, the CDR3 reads TGCAGTGCTACCGGGGATGGCTACACCTTC.